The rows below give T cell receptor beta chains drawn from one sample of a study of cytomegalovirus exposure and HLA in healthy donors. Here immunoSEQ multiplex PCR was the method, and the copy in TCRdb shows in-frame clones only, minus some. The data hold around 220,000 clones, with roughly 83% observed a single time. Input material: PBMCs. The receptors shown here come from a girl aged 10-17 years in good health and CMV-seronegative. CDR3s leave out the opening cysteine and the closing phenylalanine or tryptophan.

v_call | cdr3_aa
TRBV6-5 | ASSSGHGNTEAF
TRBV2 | ASSGRDSDILQY
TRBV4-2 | ASSQEGQLVSGNTIY
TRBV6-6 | ASSLGPEKNIQY
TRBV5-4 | ASSLVGQGMETQY
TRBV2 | ASRGGLGDTQY
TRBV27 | ASRDRENYGYT
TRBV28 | ASSLAPYGGYT
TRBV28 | ASSNEGQGIDEQY
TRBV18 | ASSPPRSNEQY
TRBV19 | ASSIRGGQVLLGAKNIQY
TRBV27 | ASKNFPTGNTGELF
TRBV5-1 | ASSQNPGQNYGYT
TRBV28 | ASRALGGLVNTEAF
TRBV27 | ASSGTGVDEQY
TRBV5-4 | ASSLRTSGGAGETQY
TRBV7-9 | ASSSRLAGVGHTQY
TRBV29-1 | SVETGQETQY
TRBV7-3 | ASSPTDTNTEAF
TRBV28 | ASRLQGGPQH